This TCR beta chain was profiled in a study of blood T cell repertoires in COVID-19. Study summary: The origin of the acute and convalescent COVID-19 samples was the United States, Italy and Spain.

In the original processing: Counts of nucleated cells, estimated from reference gene primer amplification, were obtained. Measured with immunoSEQ multiplex PCR; TCRdb has only the in-frame clones, and not every one. Clonal size and the V and J genes are those of that table, whereas D and trimming came from the DNA. The sample lists over 75,000 clones, 88% occurring once. V shed 3 bases, J shed 8 bases, and the junction held 6 bases outside the gene matches. CDR1 and CDR2 (germline): SEHNR, FQNEAQ (reference sequence). The CDR3 is 13 amino acids. The sample comprised peripheral blood. The chain is built from TRBV7-9 and TRBJ1-2; 7 bases are shared with TRBD1. This TCR was recovered from a man aged 50 to 60 with COVID-19, enrolled during active disease. This CDR3 is CASSLYDRDGYTF. The CDR3 region has the DNA TGTGCCAGCAGCTTGTACGACAGGGACGGCTACACCTTC.